The clone carrying this T cell receptor (beta chain) was recorded at least ten times. Its antigen is unidentified. These data belong to a study of spatial heterogeneity in lung cancer. Study-level information: Mean representation of each unique TCR and UMI combination in the raw reads exceeded 9.5 occurrences.

The sample's time point: sample taken at primary tumor resection. Sequencing of whole RNA from tumor, nontumor lung or frozen PBMC involved no sorting. More than 70 TRACERx patients with early, untreated non-small cell lung cancer donated samples. Individual TCR cDNA molecules each bore their own unique molecular identifier. TCRdb processed the 5' RACE reads anew with MiXCR; each CDR3 protein has one entry. This sample carries tens of thousands of distinct CDR3 sequences, approximately 10% of them seen once, and the ten largest clones take 42%. Points from the study as a whole: Tumor TCRs that were ubiquitous and expanded showed up in blood more at resection than follow-up.

The sample was PBMCs, taken at surgery. This TCR was sampled from a female donor with early-stage non-small cell lung cancer.

CDR3 DNA: TGCAGCGCCCGACAGGGGGGGACTGAAGCTTTCTTT. Amino acid sequence: CSARQGGTEAFF. The chain joins TRBV29-1 to TRBJ1-1, with 9 bases matching TRBD1. This CDR3 is 12 amino acids long. The J segment lost 5 bases and the V segment lost 7 bases, leaving 5 bases of the junction unmatched. Germline V CDR1 and CDR2: SQVTM, ANQGSEA.